A single sample is the source of the 10 T cell receptor beta chains below, sequenced in a study of control samples from healthy donors and cancer patients. Profiling relied on immunoSEQ multiplex PCR, and the TCRdb table lists in-frame clones only, not all of them. The sample has tens of thousands of clones; 84% are singletons. The sequencing input was PBMCs. Receptors originate from a man between 70 and 80 years old with lung cancer.

V gene TRBV10-2 combines with J gene TRBJ2-2; weak D call: TRBD1 (5 bases). Germline V lookup: CDR1 WSHSY, CDR2 SAAADI. CDR3 length: 13 residues. Trimming took 3 bases from V and 5 from J, leaving 7 bases between them. The CDR3 sequence: CASSDRVTGELFF. DNA of the CDR3: TGCGCCAGCAGTGACAGGGTTACCGGGGAGCTGTTTTTT.

The V and J genes are TRBV2 and TRBJ1-1; D perhaps matches TRBD1 (5 bases). The CDR3 extends over 15 amino acids. The germline V gene has CDR1 SNHLY and CDR2 FYNNEI. Trimming took off 0 bases at V and 3 bases at J, with 11 bases between the two ends. CDR3 amino acids: CASSEARGGDTEAFF. In DNA, the CDR3 is TGTGCCAGCAGTGAAGCTCGCGGGGGAGACACTGAAGCTTTCTTT.

The genes are TRBV9 and TRBJ1-3, with D unresolved. Germline V gives CDR1 SGDLS, CDR2 YYNGEE. This CDR3 has 16 amino acids. Trimming pared 4 bases from V and 6 bases from J, leaving 20 bases between. The CDR3 DNA is TGTGCCAGCAGCTCAGGCTCAGTGGGGTTAGAAAACACCATATATTTT. It codes for CASSSGSVGLENTIYF.

The chain joins TRBV7-9 to TRBJ1-2; 8 bases line up with TRBD1. The length of the CDR3 is 14 residues. Germline V lookup: CDR1 SEHNR, CDR2 FQNEAQ (reference sequence). V shed 5 bases and J 9 bases; nucleotides not matched to a gene: 11. Here the CDR3 reads CASSRPGTGGSYTF. As DNA, the CDR3 is TGTGCCAGCAGCCGTCCCGGGACAGGAGGGAGCTACACCTTC.

This clone was detected only a few times. The J gene is TRBJ2-1, the V gene TRBV9; D perhaps matches TRBD1 (6 bases). Germline loops: CDR1 SGDLS, CDR2 YYNGEE. Trimming pared 9 bases from V and 0 bases from J, leaving 13 bases between. CDR3 length equals 14 residues. The CDR3 DNA reads as TGTGCCACTGCGACAGGTGCCTCCTACAATGAGCAGTTCTTC. It specifies CATATGASYNEQFF.

This chain joins TRBV25-1 and TRBJ1-1; 8 nucleotides line up with TRBD1. In germline, CDR1 is MGHDK, CDR2 SYGVNS. The V gene end was trimmed by 6 bases and the J gene end by 5 bases; junction bases not matched to a gene: 2. This CDR3 has 12 residues. Written as DNA, the CDR3 is TGTGCCAGCAGAACAGGGGGGACTGAAGCTTTCTTT. Translating gives CASRTGGTEAFF.

This chain joins TRBV30 and TRBJ1-1; D remains unclear. CDR3 size: 11 residues. Germline assignment: CDR1 GTSNPN and CDR2 SVGIG (reference sequence). Trimming stripped 5 bases from V and 2 bases from J, with 6 bases between. CDR3: CAWGLNTEAFF. CDR3 DNA sequence: TGTGCCTGGGGGCTCAACACTGAAGCTTTCTTT.

The DNA of the CDR3 is TGTGCCAGCAGTGCCCACAATGAGCAGTTCTTC. Its translation: CASSAHNEQFF. The rearrangement links TRBV2 to TRBJ2-1; D gene uncertain. V was clipped by 4 bases and J by 5 bases, with 3 bases between them. In germline, CDR1 is SNHLY, CDR2 FYNNEI. CDR3 size: 11 residues.

The chain couples TRBV7-9 to TRBJ2-1, with 7 bases that match TRBD2. The germline CDR1 and CDR2 sequences are SEHNR and FQNEAQ (reference sequence). The CDR3 is 16 residues long. Losses at the gene ends were 0 bases for V and 5 bases for J; bases not matched to a gene: 7. The CDR3 nucleotides are TGTGCCAGCAGCTTAGCGGGGCTAGCGGACAACAATGAGCAGTTCTTC. This sequence encodes CASSLAGLADNNEQFF.

The chain joins TRBV5-1 to TRBJ2-7; D assignment may be TRBD1 or TRBD2 (6 bases each). CDR3 size: 18 residues. V dropped 4 bases and J dropped 0 bases, with 23 bases sitting between them. The V gene's germline CDR1 is SGHRS and CDR2 YFSETQ. This chain's CDR3 is CASSPVGGGSHSSYEQYF. The CDR3 nucleotides read TGCGCCAGCAGCCCCGTGGGGGGCGGGTCCCATAGCTCCTACGAGCAGTACTTC.